This T cell receptor (beta chain) was found in a study of cytomegalovirus exposure and HLA in healthy donors. Germline V CDR1 and CDR2: SGHRS, YFSETQ. The CDR3 runs 17 residues. Researchers ran the PCR with 60 Vbeta and 13 Jbeta primers. Clones were sequenced by immunoSEQ multiplex PCR, and TCRdb holds only the in-frame ones, with some missing. The table includes about 140,000 clones, around 75% detected once. Turning to this clone: Germline and junction disagree at one end, which may indicate a read error. This CDR3 is also generated by other DNA sequences in the sample.

V and J are TRBV5-1 and TRBJ1-6, with TRBD1 identical over 10 bases. The clonotype comes from a man in his forties or fifties in good health and CMV-seronegative. The sequencing sample was made of PBMCs. The CDR3 sequence is CASSLGSGQGNNSPLHF. The DNA for the CDR3 is TGCGCCAGCAGCTTGGGATCGGGACAGGGGAATAATTCACCTCTCCACTTT.